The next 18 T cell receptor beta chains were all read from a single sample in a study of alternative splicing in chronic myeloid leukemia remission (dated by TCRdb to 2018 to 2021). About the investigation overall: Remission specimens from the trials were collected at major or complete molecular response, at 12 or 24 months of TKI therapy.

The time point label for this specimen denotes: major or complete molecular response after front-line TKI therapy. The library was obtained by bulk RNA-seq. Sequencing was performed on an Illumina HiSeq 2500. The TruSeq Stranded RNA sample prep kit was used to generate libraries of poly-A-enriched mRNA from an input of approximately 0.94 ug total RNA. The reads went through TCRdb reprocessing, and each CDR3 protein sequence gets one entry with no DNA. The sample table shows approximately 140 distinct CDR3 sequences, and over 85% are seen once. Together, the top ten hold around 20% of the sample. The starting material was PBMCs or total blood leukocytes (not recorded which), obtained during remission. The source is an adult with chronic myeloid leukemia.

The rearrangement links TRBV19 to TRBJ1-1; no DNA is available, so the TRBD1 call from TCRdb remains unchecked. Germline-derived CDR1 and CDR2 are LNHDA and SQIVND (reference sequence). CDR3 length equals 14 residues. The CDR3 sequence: CASSRTGVNTEAFF.

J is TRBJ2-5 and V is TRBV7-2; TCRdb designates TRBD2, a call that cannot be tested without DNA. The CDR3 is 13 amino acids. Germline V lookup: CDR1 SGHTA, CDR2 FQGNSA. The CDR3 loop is CASSRQGGETQYF.

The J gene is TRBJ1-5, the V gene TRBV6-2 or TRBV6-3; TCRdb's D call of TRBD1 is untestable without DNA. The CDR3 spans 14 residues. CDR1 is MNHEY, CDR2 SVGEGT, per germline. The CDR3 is CASRTGYSNQPQHF.

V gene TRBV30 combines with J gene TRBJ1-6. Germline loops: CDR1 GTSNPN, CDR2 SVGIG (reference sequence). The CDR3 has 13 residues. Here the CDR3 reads CAWSLDSNSPLHF. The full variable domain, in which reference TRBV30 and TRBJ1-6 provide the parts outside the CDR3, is SQTIHQWPATLVQPVGSPLSLECTVEGTSNPNLYWYRQAAGRGLQLLFYSVGIGQISSEVPQNLSASRPQDRQFILSSKKLLLSDSGFYLCAWSLDSNSPLHFGNGTRLTVT.

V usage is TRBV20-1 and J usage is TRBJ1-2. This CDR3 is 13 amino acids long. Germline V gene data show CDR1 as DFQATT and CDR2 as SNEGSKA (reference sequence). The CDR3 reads CSAGQGPAGGYTF.

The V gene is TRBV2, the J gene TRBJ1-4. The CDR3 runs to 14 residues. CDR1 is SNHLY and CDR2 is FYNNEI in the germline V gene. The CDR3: CASTPDGEFEKLFF.

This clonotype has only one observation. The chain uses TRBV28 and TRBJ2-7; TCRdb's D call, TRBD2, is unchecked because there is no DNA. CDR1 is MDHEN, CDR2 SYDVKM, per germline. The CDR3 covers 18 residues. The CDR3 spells CASSSSSTGTHRTYEQYF.

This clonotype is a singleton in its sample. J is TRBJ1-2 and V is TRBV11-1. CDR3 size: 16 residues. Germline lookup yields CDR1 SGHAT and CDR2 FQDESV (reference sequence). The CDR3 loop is CASSLAGDRTEDGYTF.

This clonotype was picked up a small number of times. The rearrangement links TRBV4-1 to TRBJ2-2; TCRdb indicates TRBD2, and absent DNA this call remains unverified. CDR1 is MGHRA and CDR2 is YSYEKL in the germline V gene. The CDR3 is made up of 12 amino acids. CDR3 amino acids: CASSPLTGELFF.

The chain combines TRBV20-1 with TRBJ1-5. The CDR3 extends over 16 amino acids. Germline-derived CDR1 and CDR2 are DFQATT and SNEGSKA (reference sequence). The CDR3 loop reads CSARDGRRAVNQPQHF.

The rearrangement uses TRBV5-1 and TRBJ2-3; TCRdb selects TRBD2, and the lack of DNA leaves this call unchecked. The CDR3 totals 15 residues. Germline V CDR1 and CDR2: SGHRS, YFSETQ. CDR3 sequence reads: CASSLESGSTDTQYF.

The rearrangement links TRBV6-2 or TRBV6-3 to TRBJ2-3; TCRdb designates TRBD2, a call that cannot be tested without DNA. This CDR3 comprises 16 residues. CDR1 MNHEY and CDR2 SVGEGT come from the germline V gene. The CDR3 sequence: CASNDAGTESTDTQYF.

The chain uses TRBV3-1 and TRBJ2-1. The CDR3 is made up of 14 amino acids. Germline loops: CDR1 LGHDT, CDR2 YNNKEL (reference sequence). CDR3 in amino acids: CASSLSLKGYEQFF.

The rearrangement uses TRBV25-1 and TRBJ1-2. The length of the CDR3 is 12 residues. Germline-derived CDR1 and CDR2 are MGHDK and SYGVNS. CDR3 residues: CASSEKRRGYTF.

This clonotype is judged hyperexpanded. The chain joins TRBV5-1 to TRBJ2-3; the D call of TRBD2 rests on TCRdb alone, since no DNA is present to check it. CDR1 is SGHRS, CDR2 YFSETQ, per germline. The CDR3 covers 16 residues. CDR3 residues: CASSLGDIALADTQYF. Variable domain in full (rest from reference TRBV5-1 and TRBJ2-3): KAGVTQTPRYLIKTRGQQVTLSCSPISGHRSVSWYQQTPGQGLQFLFEYFSETQRNKGNFPGRFSGRQFSNSRSEMNVSTLELGDSALYLCASSLGDIALADTQYFGPGTRLTVL.

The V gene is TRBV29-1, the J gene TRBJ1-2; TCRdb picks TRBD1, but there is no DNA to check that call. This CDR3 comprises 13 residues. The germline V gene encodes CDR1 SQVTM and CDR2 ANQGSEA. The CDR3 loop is CSVEGSGLYGYTF.

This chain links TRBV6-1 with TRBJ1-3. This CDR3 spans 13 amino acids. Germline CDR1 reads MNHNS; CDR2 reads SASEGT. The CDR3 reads CASRAHSGNTIYF.

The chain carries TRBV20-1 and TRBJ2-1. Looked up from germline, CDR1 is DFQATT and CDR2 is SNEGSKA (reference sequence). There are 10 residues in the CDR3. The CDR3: CSASYNEQFF.